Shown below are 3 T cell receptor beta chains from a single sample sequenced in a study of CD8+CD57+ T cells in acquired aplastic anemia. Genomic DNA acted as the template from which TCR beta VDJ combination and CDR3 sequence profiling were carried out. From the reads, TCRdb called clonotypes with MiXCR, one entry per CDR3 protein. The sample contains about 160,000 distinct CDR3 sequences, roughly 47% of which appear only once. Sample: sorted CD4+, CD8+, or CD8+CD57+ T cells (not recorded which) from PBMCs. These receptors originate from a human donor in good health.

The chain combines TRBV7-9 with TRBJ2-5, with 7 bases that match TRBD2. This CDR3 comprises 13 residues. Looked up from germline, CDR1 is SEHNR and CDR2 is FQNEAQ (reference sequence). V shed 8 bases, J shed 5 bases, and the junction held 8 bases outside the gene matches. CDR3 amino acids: CASGGGPEETQYF. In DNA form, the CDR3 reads TGTGCCAGCGGGGGAGGGCCTGAGGAGACCCAGTACTTC.

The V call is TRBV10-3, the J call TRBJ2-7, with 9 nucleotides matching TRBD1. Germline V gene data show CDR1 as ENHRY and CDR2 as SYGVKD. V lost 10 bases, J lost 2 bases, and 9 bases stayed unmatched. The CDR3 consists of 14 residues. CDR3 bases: TGTGCCACGAAGCCCGGGACAGGGACCTACGAGCAGTACTTC. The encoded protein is CATKPGTGTYEQYF.

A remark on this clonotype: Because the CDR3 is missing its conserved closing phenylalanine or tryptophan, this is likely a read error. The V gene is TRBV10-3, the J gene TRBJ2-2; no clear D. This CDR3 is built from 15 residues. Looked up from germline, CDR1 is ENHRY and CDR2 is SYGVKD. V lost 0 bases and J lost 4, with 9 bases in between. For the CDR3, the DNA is TGTGCCATCAGTGAGTCCGGTATTAGCACCGGGGAGCTGTTTCTT. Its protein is CAISESGISTGELFL.